This T cell receptor (beta chain) stems from a study of CD8 T cells in Susac syndrome. The CDR3 extends over 17 amino acids. Germline V CDR1 and CDR2: LNHDA, SQIVND (reference sequence). Trimming took 3 bases from V and 0 from J, leaving 15 bases between them. RNA totalling roughly 0.45 to 1 ug underwent reverse transcription with random hexamers. TCRdb called the immunoSEQ multiplex PCR reads again in MiXCR, with one record for every CDR3 protein. The profile shows 150,000 to 200,000 distinct CDR3 sequences, approximately 93% of them singletons. V is TRBV19 and J is TRBJ1-5; D is uncertain. The receptor was derived from a human donor in good health. The specimen was CD4+ T cells from PBMCs. The CDR3 coding sequence is TGTGCCAGTAGTATTCCCTCGTCAGCTTATAGCAATCAGCCCCAGCATTTT. Its translation is CASSIPSSAYSNQPQHF.